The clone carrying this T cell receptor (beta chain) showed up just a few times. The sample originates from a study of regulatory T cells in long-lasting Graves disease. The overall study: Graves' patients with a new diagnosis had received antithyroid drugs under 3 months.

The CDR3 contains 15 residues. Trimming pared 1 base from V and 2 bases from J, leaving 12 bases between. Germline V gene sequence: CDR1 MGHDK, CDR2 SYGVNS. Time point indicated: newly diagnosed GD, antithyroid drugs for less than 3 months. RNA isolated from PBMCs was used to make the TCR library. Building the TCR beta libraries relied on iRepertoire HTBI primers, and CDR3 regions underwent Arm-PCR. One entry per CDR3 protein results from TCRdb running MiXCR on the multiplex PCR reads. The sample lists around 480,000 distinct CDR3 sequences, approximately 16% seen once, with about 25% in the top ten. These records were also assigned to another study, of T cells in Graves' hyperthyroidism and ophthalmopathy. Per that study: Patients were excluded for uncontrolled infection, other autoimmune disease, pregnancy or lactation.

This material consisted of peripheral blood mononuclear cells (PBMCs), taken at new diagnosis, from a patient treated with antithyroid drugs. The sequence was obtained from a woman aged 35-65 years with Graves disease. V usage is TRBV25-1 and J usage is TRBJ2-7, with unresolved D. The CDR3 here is CASSESGVWAYEQYF. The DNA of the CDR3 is TGTGCCAGCAGTGAATCGGGTGTTTGGGCCTACGAGCAGTACTTC.